Shown below are 12 T cell receptor beta chains from a single sample sequenced in a study of blood T cell repertoires in COVID-19. The table came from immunoSEQ multiplex PCR; TCRdb's copy has only in-frame clones and leaves some out. The table shows about 110,000 clones, with around 89% occurring only once. Sequenced sample: peripheral blood. These receptor sequences come from a man in his forties with active or convalescent COVID-19.

The chain couples TRBV5-8 to TRBJ2-2; the match to TRBD2 covers 7 bases. J was trimmed by 4 bases and V by 0 bases; bases with no gene match: 6. The CDR3 is 16 residues long. Germline V gene lookup returns CDR1 SGHTS and CDR2 YDEGEE. The CDR3 loop reads CASSLGLGLSTGELFF. The CDR3 region has the DNA TGTGCCAGCAGCTTGGGGTTGGGACTAAGCACCGGGGAGCTGTTTTTT.

This CDR3 is CASSLTPNYNEQFF. CDR3 sequence (DNA): TGTGCCAGCAGCTTGACACCCAACTACAATGAGCAGTTCTTC. The rearrangement uses TRBV7-2 and TRBJ2-1; D uncertain. The ends were cut back, 3 bases at V and 3 bases at J, with 9 bases in the middle. Germline CDR1 reads SGHTA; CDR2 reads FQGNSA. The CDR3 runs to 14 residues.

V usage is TRBV19 and J usage is TRBJ1-5; a weak D match, TRBD1 (6 bases). Germline V gene lookup returns CDR1 LNHDA and CDR2 SQIVND (reference sequence). The V gene lost 5 bases and the J gene lost 5 bases, with 22 bases spanning the gap. The CDR3 sequence is 17 residues long. CDR3 nucleotide sequence: TGTGCCAGTAGTCCGTACGACAGGACCAAATCCTATCAGCCCCAGCATTTT. As protein: CASSPYDRTKSYQPQHF. Together with reference TRBV19 and TRBJ1-5, the CDR3 gives the full variable domain: DGGITQSPKYLFRKEGQNVTLSCEQNLNHDAMYWYRQDPGQGLRLIYYSQIVNDFQKGDIAEGYSVSREKKESFPLTVTSAQKNPTAFYLCASSPYDRTKSYQPQHFGDGTRLSIL.

Here the CDR3 reads CASSLDLRQVPYGYTF. In nucleotides, the CDR3 is TGTGCCAGCAGCTTGGACCTCCGACAGGTTCCCTATGGCTACACCTTC. The rearrangement joins TRBV5-6 to TRBJ1-2; a weak D match, TRBD1 (6 bases). From germline, CDR1 is SGHDT and CDR2 YYEEEE. The CDR3 runs 16 residues. Trimming took 0 bases from V and 4 from J, leaving 16 bases between them.

The V gene is TRBV7-2, the J gene TRBJ2-7, with 10 bases matching TRBD2. In germline, CDR1 is SGHTA, CDR2 FQGNSA. The length of the CDR3 is 14 residues. The V and J ends lost 4 bases and 5 bases, in that order; junction bases with no gene match: 5. CDR3 sequence: CASSYSSGSNEQYF. The CDR3 nucleotides read TGTGCCAGCAGCTATTCTAGCGGGAGCAACGAGCAGTACTTC.

The gene calls are TRBV7-9 and TRBJ2-3; 10 bases are shared with TRBD2. The CDR3 is made up of 16 amino acids. The V and J ends lost 1 base and 2 bases, in that order; junction bases with no gene match: 3. Per germline, CDR1 SEHNR and CDR2 FQNEAQ (reference sequence). This CDR3 is CASSLGLAGATDTQYF. The CDR3 nucleotides are TGTGCCAGCAGCTTAGGTCTAGCGGGAGCCACAGATACGCAGTATTTT.

This clone has just a few counts. The CDR3 sequence is CASRESEKLFF. CDR3 coding DNA: TGTGCCAGCAGAGAGAGCGAAAAACTGTTTTTT. The chain joins TRBV7-2 to TRBJ1-4; D gene ambiguous. V lost 6 bases and J lost 8, with 7 bases in between. The CDR3 is 11 amino acids. Per the germline V gene, CDR1 is SGHTA and CDR2 is FQGNSA.

This rearrangement joins TRBV28 to TRBJ1-2; 8 positions agree with TRBD1. With V trimmed by 5 bases and J by 8 bases, 19 bases remained unmatched. This CDR3 has 17 amino acids. From germline, CDR1 is MDHEN and CDR2 SYDVKM. CDR3 loop: CASSQVAGTGIGPGYTF. The CDR3 coding sequence is TGTGCCAGCAGTCAGGTGGCCGGGACAGGAATTGGCCCAGGCTACACCTTC.

The chain joins TRBV4-1 to TRBJ2-1; 7 bases map to TRBD2. Germline CDR1 reads MGHRA; CDR2 reads YSYEKL. The CDR3 loop spans 16 amino acids. The V segment lost 1 base and the J segment 10 bases; nucleotides outside the gene matches: 13. DNA for the CDR3: TGCGCCAGCAGCCAAGTCCCCGGGACTATTCTGAAGGAGCAGTTCTTC. Its protein is CASSQVPGTILKEQFF.

The gene calls are TRBV9 and TRBJ2-3; D not resolved. Germline CDR1 is SGDLS and CDR2 is YYNGEE. The CDR3 is made up of 15 amino acids. V lost 1 base and J 0 bases, leaving 9 bases between the germline ends. In nucleotides, the CDR3 is TGTGCCAGCAGCGTACAAGATACTAGCACAGATACGCAGTATTTT. Amino acid sequence: CASSVQDTSTDTQYF.

The CDR3 DNA sequence: TGCGCCAGCAGCTTGGACGGGGGGTACGTGGATGGCTACACCTTC. Translation gives CASSLDGGYVDGYTF. The chain combines TRBV5-1 with TRBJ1-2; weak D call: TRBD1 (5 bases). Germline V gene data show CDR1 as SGHRS and CDR2 as YFSETQ. The V end was cut by 0 bases, the J end by 6 bases, with 15 bases between. This CDR3 is 15 amino acids long.

This chain joins TRBV5-1 and TRBJ2-2, with D perhaps TRBD2 (7 bases). The ends were cut back, 4 bases at V and 10 bases at J, with 20 bases in the middle. In germline, CDR1 is SGHRS, CDR2 YFSETQ. This CDR3 region has 15 residues. CDR3 sequence (DNA): TGCGCCAGCAGCCGGGGGATCGGGGGGCAGGAGGAGCTGTTTTTT. Its protein is CASSRGIGGQEELFF.